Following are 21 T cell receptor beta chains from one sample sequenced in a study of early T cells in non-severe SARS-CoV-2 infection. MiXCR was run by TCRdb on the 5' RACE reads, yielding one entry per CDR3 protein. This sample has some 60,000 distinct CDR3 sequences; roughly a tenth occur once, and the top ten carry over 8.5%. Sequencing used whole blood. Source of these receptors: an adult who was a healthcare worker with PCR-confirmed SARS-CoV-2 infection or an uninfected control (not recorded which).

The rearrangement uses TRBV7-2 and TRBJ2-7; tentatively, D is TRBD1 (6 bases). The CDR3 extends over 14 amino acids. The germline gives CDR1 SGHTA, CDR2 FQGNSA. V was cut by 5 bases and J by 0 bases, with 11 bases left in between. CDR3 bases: TGTGCCAGCAGCCAGGACAGATTCTCCTACGAGCAGTACTTC. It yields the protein CASSQDRFSYEQYF.

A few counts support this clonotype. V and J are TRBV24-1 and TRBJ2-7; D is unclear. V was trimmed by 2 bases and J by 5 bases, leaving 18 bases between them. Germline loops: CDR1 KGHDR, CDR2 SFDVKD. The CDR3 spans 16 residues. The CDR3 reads CATSDSKGRPGDEQYF. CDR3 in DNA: TGTGCCACCAGTGATTCCAAGGGTCGACCTGGGGACGAGCAGTACTTC.

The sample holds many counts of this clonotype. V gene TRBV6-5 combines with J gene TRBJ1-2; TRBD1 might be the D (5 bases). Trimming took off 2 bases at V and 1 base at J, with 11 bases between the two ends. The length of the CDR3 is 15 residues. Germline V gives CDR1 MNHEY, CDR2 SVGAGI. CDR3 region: CASSYGSGLNYGYTF. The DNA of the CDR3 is TGTGCCAGCAGTTACGGGTCAGGGCTTAACTATGGCTACACCTTC.

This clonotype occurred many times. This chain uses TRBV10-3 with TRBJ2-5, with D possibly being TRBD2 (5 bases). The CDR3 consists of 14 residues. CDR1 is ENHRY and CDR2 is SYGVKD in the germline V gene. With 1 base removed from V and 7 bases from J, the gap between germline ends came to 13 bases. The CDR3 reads CAISEWRGPGTQYF. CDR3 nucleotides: TGTGCCATCAGTGAGTGGAGAGGGCCCGGGACCCAGTACTTC.

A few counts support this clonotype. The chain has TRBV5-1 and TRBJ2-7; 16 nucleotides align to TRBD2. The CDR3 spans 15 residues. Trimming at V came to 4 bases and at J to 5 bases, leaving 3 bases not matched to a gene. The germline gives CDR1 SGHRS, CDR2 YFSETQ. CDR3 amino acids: CASSPGTSGRDEQYF. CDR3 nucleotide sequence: TGCGCCAGCAGCCCAGGGACTAGCGGGAGGGACGAGCAGTACTTC.

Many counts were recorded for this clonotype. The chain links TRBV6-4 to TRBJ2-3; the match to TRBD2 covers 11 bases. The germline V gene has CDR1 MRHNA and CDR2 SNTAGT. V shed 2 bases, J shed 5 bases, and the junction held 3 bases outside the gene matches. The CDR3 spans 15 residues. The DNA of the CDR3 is TGTGCCAGCAGTGACGGGACTAGCGGTGGAGATACGCAGTATTTT. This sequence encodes CASSDGTSGGDTQYF.

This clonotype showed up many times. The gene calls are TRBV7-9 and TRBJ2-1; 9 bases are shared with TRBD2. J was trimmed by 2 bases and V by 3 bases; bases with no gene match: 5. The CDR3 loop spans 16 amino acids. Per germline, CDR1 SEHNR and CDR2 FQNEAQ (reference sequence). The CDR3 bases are TGTGCCAGCAGCTTCGGTAGCGGGAGCCCCTACAATGAGCAGTTCTTC. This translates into CASSFGSGSPYNEQFF.

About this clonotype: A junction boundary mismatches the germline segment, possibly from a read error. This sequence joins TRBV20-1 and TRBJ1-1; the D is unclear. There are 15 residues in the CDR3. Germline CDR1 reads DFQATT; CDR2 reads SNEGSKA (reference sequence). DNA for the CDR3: TGCAGTGCTGGAGACGTGGGTCTATCGAACACTGAAGCTTTCTTT. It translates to CSAGDVGLSNTEAFF.

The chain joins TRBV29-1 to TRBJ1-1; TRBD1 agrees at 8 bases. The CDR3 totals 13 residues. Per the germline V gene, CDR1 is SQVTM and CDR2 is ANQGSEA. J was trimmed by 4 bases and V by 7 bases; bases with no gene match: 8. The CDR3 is CSARTGFGTEAFF. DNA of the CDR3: TGCAGCGCCAGGACAGGGTTCGGCACTGAAGCTTTCTTT.

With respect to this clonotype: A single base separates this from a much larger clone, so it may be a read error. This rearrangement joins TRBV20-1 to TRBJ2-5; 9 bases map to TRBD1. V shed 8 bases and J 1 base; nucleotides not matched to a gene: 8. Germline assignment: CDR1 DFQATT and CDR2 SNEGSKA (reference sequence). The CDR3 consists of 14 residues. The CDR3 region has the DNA TGCAGTACTTGGACAGGGGCCTCCCAAGAGACCCAGTACTTC. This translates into CSTWTGASQETQYF.

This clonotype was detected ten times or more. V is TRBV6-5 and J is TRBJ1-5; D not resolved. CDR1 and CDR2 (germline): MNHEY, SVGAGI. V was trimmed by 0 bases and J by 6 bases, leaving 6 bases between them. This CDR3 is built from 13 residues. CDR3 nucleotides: TGTGCCAGCAGTTACTCAGAGGGTCAGCCCCAGCATTTT. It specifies CASSYSEGQPQHF.

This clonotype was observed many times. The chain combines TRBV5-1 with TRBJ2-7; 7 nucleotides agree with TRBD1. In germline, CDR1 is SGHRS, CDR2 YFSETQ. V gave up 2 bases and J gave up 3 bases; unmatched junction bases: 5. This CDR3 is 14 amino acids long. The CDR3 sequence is CASSFKGQDYEQYF. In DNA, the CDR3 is TGCGCCAGCAGCTTTAAAGGACAGGACTACGAGCAGTACTTC. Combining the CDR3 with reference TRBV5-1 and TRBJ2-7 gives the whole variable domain KAGVTQTPRYLIKTRGQQVTLSCSPISGHRSVSWYQQTPGQGLQFLFEYFSETQRNKGNFPGRFSGRQFSNSRSEMNVSTLELGDSALYLCASSFKGQDYEQYFGPGTRLTVT.

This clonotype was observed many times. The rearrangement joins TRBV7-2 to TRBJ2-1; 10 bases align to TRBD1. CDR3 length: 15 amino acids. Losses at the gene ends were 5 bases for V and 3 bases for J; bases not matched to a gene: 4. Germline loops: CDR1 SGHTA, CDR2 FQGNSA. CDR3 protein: CASSPTGGFYNEQFF. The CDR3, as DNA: TGTGCCAGCAGCCCGACAGGGGGCTTCTACAATGAGCAGTTCTTC.

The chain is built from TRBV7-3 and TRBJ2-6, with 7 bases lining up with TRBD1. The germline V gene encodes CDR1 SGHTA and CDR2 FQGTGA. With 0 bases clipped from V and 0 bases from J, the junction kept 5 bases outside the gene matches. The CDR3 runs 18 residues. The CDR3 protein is CASSLTPGQSSGANVLTF. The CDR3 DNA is TGTGCCAGCAGCTTAACGCCGGGACAGAGCTCTGGGGCCAACGTCCTGACTTTC.

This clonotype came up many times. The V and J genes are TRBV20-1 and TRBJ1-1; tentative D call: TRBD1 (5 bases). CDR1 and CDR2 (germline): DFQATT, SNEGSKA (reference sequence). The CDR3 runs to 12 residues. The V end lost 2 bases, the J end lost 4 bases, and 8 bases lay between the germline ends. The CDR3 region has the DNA TGCAGTGCTAGATGGGGGAGCACTGAAGCTTTCTTT. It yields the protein CSARWGSTEAFF.

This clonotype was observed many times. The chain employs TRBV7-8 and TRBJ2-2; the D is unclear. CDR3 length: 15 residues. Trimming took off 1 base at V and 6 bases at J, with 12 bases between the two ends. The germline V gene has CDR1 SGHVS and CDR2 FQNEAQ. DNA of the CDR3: TGTGCCAGCAGCTTAGAGGTTTTTACAGCCGGGGAGCTGTTTTTT. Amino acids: CASSLEVFTAGELFF.

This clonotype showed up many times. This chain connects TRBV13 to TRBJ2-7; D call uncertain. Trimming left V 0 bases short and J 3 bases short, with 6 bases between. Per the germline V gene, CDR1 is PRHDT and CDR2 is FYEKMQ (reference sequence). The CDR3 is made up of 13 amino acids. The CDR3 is CASSLGVYYEQYF. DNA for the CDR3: TGTGCCAGCAGCTTAGGAGTGTACTACGAGCAGTACTTC.

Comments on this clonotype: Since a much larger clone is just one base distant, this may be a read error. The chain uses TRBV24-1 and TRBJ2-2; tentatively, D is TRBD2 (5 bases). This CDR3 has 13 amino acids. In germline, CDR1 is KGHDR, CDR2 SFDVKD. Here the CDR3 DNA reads TGTGCCACCAGTGACGCACACCCCGGGGAGCCGTTTTTT. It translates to CATSDAHPGEPFF.

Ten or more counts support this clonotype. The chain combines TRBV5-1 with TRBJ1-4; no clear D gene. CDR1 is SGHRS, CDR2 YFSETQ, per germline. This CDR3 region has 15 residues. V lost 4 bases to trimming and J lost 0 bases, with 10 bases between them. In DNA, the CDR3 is TGCGCCAGCAGCCTCGGATCAGCAACTAATGAAAAACTGTTTTTT. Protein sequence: CASSLGSATNEKLFF.

The CDR3 region has the DNA TGTGCCAGCAGCTTAGTAGCGGACTCCTACAATGAGCAGTTCTTC. This translates into CASSLVADSYNEQFF. The V call is TRBV7-2, the J call TRBJ2-1; a weak D match, TRBD2 (6 bases). This CDR3 spans 15 amino acids. Trimming removed 1 base from V and 0 bases from J, with 7 bases in between. Germline CDR1 is SGHTA and CDR2 is FQGNSA.

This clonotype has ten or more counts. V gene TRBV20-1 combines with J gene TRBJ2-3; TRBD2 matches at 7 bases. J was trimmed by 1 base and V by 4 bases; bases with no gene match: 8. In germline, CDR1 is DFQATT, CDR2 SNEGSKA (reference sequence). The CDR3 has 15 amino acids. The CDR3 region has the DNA TGCAGTGCTATGGGGTCGGGAGGACGCACAGATACGCAGTATTTT. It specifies CSAMGSGGRTDTQYF.